This entry lists 7 T cell receptor beta chains sequenced from one sample in a study of cytomegalovirus exposure and HLA in healthy donors. 60 Vbeta and 13 Jbeta primers were used in PCR. The data were produced by immunoSEQ multiplex PCR, yet TCRdb's version contains in-frame clones alone and is incomplete. The sample has roughly 130,000 clones; 75% to 85% are singletons. The sample was PBMCs. The receptors stem from a male donor in good health and CMV-seronegative.

V usage is TRBV14 and J usage is TRBJ2-1, with TRBD1 matching over 9 bases. Per the germline V gene, CDR1 is SGHDN and CDR2 is FVKESK. The CDR3 contains 19 residues. The trim removed 3 bases at V and 4 bases at J, leaving 16 bases unmatched. The CDR3 loop is CASSHLTGGTTHLYNEQFF. CDR3 coding DNA: TGTGCCAGCAGCCATTTGACAGGGGGGACAACCCATTTATACAATGAGCAGTTCTTC.

This clone was seen only a few times. The rearrangement joins TRBV19 to TRBJ1-5; D is ambiguous. The CDR3 runs to 14 residues. The V gene's germline CDR1 is LNHDA and CDR2 SQIVND (reference sequence). V lost 5 bases and J lost 3, with 11 bases in between. CDR3 coding DNA: TGTGCCAGTAGTCTTCGGGAGTTCAATCAGCCCCAGCATTTT. Protein sequence: CASSLREFNQPQHF. The full variable domain, rest sourced from reference TRBV19 and TRBJ1-5, is DGGITQSPKYLFRKEGQNVTLSCEQNLNHDAMYWYRQDPGQGLRLIYYSQIVNDFQKGDIAEGYSVSREKKESFPLTVTSAQKNPTAFYLCASSLREFNQPQHFGDGTRLSIL.

The chain employs TRBV4-3 and TRBJ2-3; 9 bases are a match to TRBD2. V dropped 2 bases and J dropped 5; count of bases not matched to a gene: 8. Looked up from germline, CDR1 is LGHNA and CDR2 is YSLEER. This CDR3 spans 16 amino acids. The DNA of the CDR3 is TGCGCCAGCAGCCAAAGGGTAGCGGGGGTGATAGATACGCAGTATTTT. Translated: CASSQRVAGVIDTQYF.

The chain couples TRBV4-3 to TRBJ2-3; D possibly corresponds to TRBD2 (5 bases). With 4 bases removed from V and 1 base from J, the gap between germline ends came to 6 bases. CDR3 length: 13 residues. Germline V gene sequence: CDR1 LGHNA, CDR2 YSLEER. This CDR3 reads CASSLRGTDTQYF. DNA of the CDR3: TGCGCCAGCAGCCTGCGGGGCACAGATACGCAGTATTTT.

The chain carries TRBV19 and TRBJ2-7; maybe TRBD1 (6 bases). V was pared by 3 bases and J by 2 bases, with 8 bases between. Germline lookup yields CDR1 LNHDA and CDR2 SQIVND (reference sequence). The CDR3 totals 13 residues. The CDR3 sequence: CASSIGTPYEQYF. The CDR3 nucleotides are TGTGCCAGTAGTATCGGGACACCCTACGAGCAGTACTTC. Filled out from reference TRBV19 and TRBJ2-7, the complete variable domain reads DGGITQSPKYLFRKEGQNVTLSCEQNLNHDAMYWYRQDPGQGLRLIYYSQIVNDFQKGDIAEGYSVSREKKESFPLTVTSAQKNPTAFYLCASSIGTPYEQYFGPGTRLTVT.

This clone has more than one count but fewer than ten. The rearrangement links TRBV4-1 to TRBJ2-5; 8 bases agree with TRBD1. J gave up 4 bases and V 0 bases, and 10 bases lay outside the gene matches. The CDR3 sequence is 17 residues long. From germline, CDR1 is MGHRA and CDR2 YSYEKL. CDR3 bases: TGCGCCAGCAGCCAAGATTCCCCGGCAGGGGGCCCAGAGACCCAGTACTTC. Amino acid sequence: CASSQDSPAGGPETQYF.

J is TRBJ1-3 and V is TRBV2; D not resolved. The CDR3 sequence is 14 residues long. Germline lookup yields CDR1 SNHLY and CDR2 FYNNEI. V was cut by 1 base and J by 0 bases, with 4 bases left in between. CDR3 DNA sequence: TGTGCCAGCAGTGAAGGAGGCTCTGGAAACACCATATATTTT. This encodes CASSEGGSGNTIYF.